Listed here are 30 T cell receptor beta chains from one sample, sequenced in a study of control samples from healthy donors and cancer patients. Clones were read by immunoSEQ multiplex PCR, and TCRdb kept only the in-frame ones, dropping some. Of 100,000 to 150,000 clones listed, roughly 90% are singletons. Sequenced: blood. These receptors were taken from a man between 50 and 59 years old in good health.

The rearrangement joins TRBV6-1 to TRBJ1-1, with a possible D match to TRBD1 (6 bases). Deletions cut 4 bases from V and 2 bases from J, with 20 bases between. This CDR3 contains 17 residues. The germline V gene encodes CDR1 MNHNS and CDR2 SASEGT. CDR3 region: CASSVFLAGATNTEAFF. The CDR3, as DNA: TGTGCCAGCAGTGTTTTTTTGGCAGGGGCCACCAACACTGAAGCTTTCTTT.

This rearrangement joins TRBV7-2 to TRBJ1-2; no firm D call. This CDR3 is 13 amino acids long. V lost 2 bases to trimming and J lost 4 bases, with 8 bases between them. Germline V lookup: CDR1 SGHTA, CDR2 FQGNSA. The DNA for the CDR3 is TGTGCCAGCAGCTTACGGCAGGCCTATGGCTACACCTTC. It specifies CASSLRQAYGYTF.

A single count supports this clone. The CDR3 sequence: CASSQTGILAKNIQYF. CDR3 bases: TGTGCCAGCAGCCAGACAGGGATTTTAGCCAAAAACATTCAGTACTTC. This chain joins TRBV7-9 and TRBJ2-4, with 7 bases aligning to TRBD1. After removal of 5 bases from V and 0 bases from J, the junction contained 7 bases not matched to a gene. Germline V gene data show CDR1 as SEHNR and CDR2 as FQNEAQ (reference sequence). The CDR3 runs to 16 residues.

This chain links TRBV24-1 with TRBJ1-1; tentatively, D is TRBD1 (6 bases). Germline values: CDR1 KGHDR, CDR2 SFDVKD. The V and J ends lost 9 bases and 1 base respectively, with 26 bases between them. The CDR3 length is 18 residues. The CDR3 loop reads CATVNPTLVGTTNTEAFF. As DNA, the CDR3 is TGTGCCACCGTAAACCCCACTCTGGTGGGGACAACGAACACTGAAGCTTTCTTT.

CDR3 bases: TGTGCCAGCAGCTTGAGTCAGGGACTTGGCACAGATACGCAGTATTTT. It translates to CASSLSQGLGTDTQYF. The V call is TRBV9, the J call TRBJ2-3, with D perhaps matching TRBD2 (6 bases). The V gene's germline CDR1 is SGDLS and CDR2 YYNGEE. The CDR3 totals 16 residues. Trimming removed 4 bases at V and 1 base at J, with 16 bases between.

V is TRBV27 and J is TRBJ1-6, with 7 bases aligning to TRBD1. This CDR3 comprises 13 residues. V lost 6 bases and J lost 9; bases outside the gene matches: 5. The germline CDR1 and CDR2 sequences are MNHEY and SMNVEV (reference sequence). The CDR3, as DNA: TGTGCCAGCAGACTGACAGGGCGTTCACCCCTCCACTTT. The encoded protein is CASRLTGRSPLHF.

The rearrangement joins TRBV6-6 to TRBJ1-6, with D tentatively TRBD1 (5 bases). From germline, CDR1 is MNHNY and CDR2 SVGAGI (reference sequence). There are 15 residues in the CDR3. The V end was cut by 5 bases, the J end by 4 bases, with 12 bases between. CDR3 sequence: CASSGGYEYNSPLHF. CDR3 in DNA: TGTGCCAGCAGTGGGGGATATGAGTATAATTCACCCCTCCACTTT.

V usage is TRBV13 and J usage is TRBJ2-7; maybe TRBD2 (6 bases). The V gene lost 5 bases and the J gene lost 2 bases, with 10 bases spanning the gap. The length of the CDR3 is 13 residues. Germline lookup yields CDR1 PRHDT and CDR2 FYEKMQ (reference sequence). Written as DNA, the CDR3 is TGTGCCAGCAGCCCGGGACTCGCCTACGAGCAGTACTTC. Its protein product is CASSPGLAYEQYF. Full variable domain (missing parts from reference TRBV13 and TRBJ2-7): AAGVIQSPRHLIKEKRETATLKCYPIPRHDTVYWYQQGPGQDPQFLISFYEKMQSDKGSIPDRFSAQQFSDYHSELNMSSLELGDSALYFCASSPGLAYEQYFGPGTRLTVT.

This clone was recorded only once. This chain links TRBV3-1 (or the pseudogene TRBV3-2) with TRBJ2-3; TRBD1 aligns across 9 bases. In germline, CDR1 is LGHDT, CDR2 YNNKEL (reference sequence). V was pared by 2 bases and J by 5 bases, with 8 bases of the junction left unmatched. The CDR3 runs 16 residues. CDR3 in DNA: TGTGCCAGCAGCCAAACGGGGACAGGGAGTGGAGATACGCAGTATTTT. It is translated as CASSQTGTGSGDTQYF.

The chain couples TRBV7-3 to TRBJ2-5, with TRBD2 matching 10 bases. This CDR3 is built from 15 residues. From germline, CDR1 is SGHTA and CDR2 FQGTGA. Germline trimming cut 5 bases from V and 5 bases from J; bases unmatched to any gene: 8. The DNA for the CDR3 is TGTGCCAGCAGCCCCCTAGCGGGGGTCGGGGAGACCCAGTACTTC. The encoded protein is CASSPLAGVGETQYF.

The chain links TRBV19 to TRBJ1-3; TRBD1 might be the D (6 bases). The V end was cut by 3 bases, the J end by 2 bases, with 14 bases between. The germline V gene encodes CDR1 LNHDA and CDR2 SQIVND (reference sequence). This CDR3 is 16 amino acids long. The CDR3 protein is CASSIGPTGPGNTIYF. CDR3 coding DNA: TGTGCCAGTAGTATTGGTCCGACAGGACCTGGAAACACCATATATTTT.

The V call is TRBV24-1, the J call TRBJ2-1, with 9 bases aligning to TRBD1. This CDR3 has 16 amino acids. CDR1 and CDR2 (germline): KGHDR, SFDVKD. Trimming cost V 7 bases and J 8 bases; bases outside gene matches: 14. CDR3: CATSSSGTGFLDEQFF. CDR3 in DNA: TGTGCCACCAGCTCCTCCGGGACAGGGTTCCTCGATGAGCAGTTCTTC.

The rearrangement uses TRBV7-9 and TRBJ2-5, with a weak D call TRBD2 (5 bases). Between the trimmed V and J ends, which lost 3 bases and 3 bases, there was a span of 8 bases. This CDR3 spans 13 amino acids. Germline CDR1 and CDR2: SEHNR and FQNEAQ (reference sequence). The CDR3 sequence: CASSFTSEETQYF. For the CDR3, the DNA is TGTGCCAGCAGCTTCACTAGTGAAGAGACCCAGTACTTC. Together with reference TRBV7-9 and TRBJ2-5, the CDR3 gives the full variable domain: DTGVSQNPRHKITKRGQNVTFRCDPISEHNRLYWYRQTLGQGPEFLTYFQNEAQLEKSRLLSDRFSAERPKGSFSTLEIQRTEQGDSAMYLCASSFTSEETQYFGPGTRLLVL.

The rearrangement uses TRBV5-1 and TRBJ2-5; no clear D. Trimming pared 0 bases from V and 6 bases from J, leaving 6 bases between. Germline V gene sequence: CDR1 SGHRS, CDR2 YFSETQ. The CDR3 loop spans 12 amino acids. CDR3 in amino acids: CASSLEVQTQYF. Here the CDR3 DNA reads TGCGCCAGCAGCTTGGAAGTTCAGACCCAGTACTTC.

The CDR3 here is CSVGRDRGGQPQHF. DNA of the CDR3: TGCAGCGTTGGCCGGGACAGGGGTGGTCAGCCCCAGCATTTT. The chain is built from TRBV29-1 and TRBJ1-5, with TRBD1 matching 10 bases. The CDR3 consists of 14 residues. Per germline, CDR1 SQVTM and CDR2 ANQGSEA. The V segment lost 4 bases and the J segment 6 bases; nucleotides outside the gene matches: 6.

This chain joins TRBV7-2 and TRBJ2-7, with 7 bases that match TRBD1. CDR3 length equals 15 residues. Per germline, CDR1 SGHTA and CDR2 FQGNSA. The V gene end was trimmed by 2 bases and the J gene end by 2 bases; junction bases not matched to a gene: 6. DNA for the CDR3: TGTGCCAGCAGCTTATGGGACAGCGAAACCTACGAGCAGTACTTC. Its protein is CASSLWDSETYEQYF.

This sequence joins TRBV3-1 (or the pseudogene TRBV3-2) and TRBJ2-5; D possibly corresponds to TRBD2 (5 bases). Per the germline V gene, CDR1 is LGHDT and CDR2 is YNNKEL (reference sequence). V lost 3 bases, J lost 2 bases, and 10 bases lay in between. This CDR3 is built from 14 residues. CDR3 bases: TGTGCCAGCAGCCACTCGGGGAAACAAGAGACCCAGTACTTC. It encodes CASSHSGKQETQYF.

The chain links TRBV27 to TRBJ2-3; D tentatively reads TRBD1 or TRBD2 (6 bases each). In germline, CDR1 is MNHEY, CDR2 SMNVEV (reference sequence). The CDR3 is made up of 15 amino acids. The ends were cut back, 2 bases at V and 1 base at J, with 10 bases in the middle. The CDR3 loop reads CASSLGGGRTDTQYF. In DNA form, the CDR3 reads TGTGCCAGCAGTTTAGGAGGGGGGCGCACAGATACGCAGTATTTT.

CDR3 DNA: TGTGCCAGCAGCCGGATACAGAACACTGAAGCTTTCTTT. Protein: CASSRIQNTEAFF. This chain connects TRBV5-6 to TRBJ1-1; D is undetermined. The V gene lost 4 bases and the J gene lost 1 base, with 8 bases spanning the gap. This CDR3 comprises 13 residues. Per the germline V gene, CDR1 is SGHDT and CDR2 is YYEEEE.

The DNA of the CDR3 is TGTGCCAGTCGTCAACTGACAGGGAAGCGTGAAAAACTGTTTTTT. Residues: CASRQLTGKREKLFF. This rearrangement joins TRBV19 to TRBJ1-4; TRBD1 matches 7 bases. CDR1 and CDR2 from the germline V gene are LNHDA and SQIVND (reference sequence). The V gene end was trimmed by 8 bases and the J gene end by 7 bases; junction bases not matched to a gene: 13. The length of the CDR3 is 15 residues.

This clone was found once. The chain employs TRBV20-1 and TRBJ1-2; TRBD1 aligns across 8 bases. The germline V gene encodes CDR1 DFQATT and CDR2 SNEGSKA (reference sequence). V gave up 3 bases and J gave up 8 bases; unmatched junction bases: 8. The CDR3 totals 13 residues. CDR3: CSASKAGGLGYTF. The CDR3 DNA sequence: TGCAGTGCTAGTAAAGCAGGGGGCTTAGGCTACACCTTC.

The chain employs TRBV4-1 and TRBJ1-5, with D unresolved. CDR1 MGHRA and CDR2 YSYEKL come from the germline V gene. The CDR3 is 17 amino acids. V lost 0 bases to trimming and J lost 0 bases, with 12 bases between them. CDR3 residues: CASSQDFFPYSNQPQHF. In DNA, the CDR3 is TGCGCCAGCAGCCAAGATTTCTTTCCGTATAGCAATCAGCCCCAGCATTTT.

This rearrangement joins TRBV19 to TRBJ2-3, with 11 nucleotides matching TRBD2. The CDR3 has 15 amino acids. The germline V gene has CDR1 LNHDA and CDR2 SQIVND (reference sequence). V shed 4 bases and J 5 bases; nucleotides not matched to a gene: 5. The CDR3 DNA follows: TGTGCCAGTAGTAGTAGCGGGGGGGCCGTAGATACGCAGTATTTT. Its protein is CASSSSGGAVDTQYF.

The V call is TRBV2, the J call TRBJ1-2; D might be TRBD1 (6 bases). CDR3 size: 14 residues. V was clipped by 2 bases and J by 8 bases, with 15 bases between them. Germline assignment: CDR1 SNHLY and CDR2 FYNNEI. CDR3 amino acids: CASSERRGAEGYTF. The CDR3 DNA reads TGTGCCAGCAGTGAACGCCGGGGGGCTGAGGGCTACACCTTC.

The chain couples TRBV4-1 to TRBJ1-6; TRBD1 agrees at 7 bases. V trimming: 1 base; J trimming: 10 bases; junction bases outside the gene matches: 7. The germline V gene has CDR1 MGHRA and CDR2 YSYEKL. This CDR3 region has 15 residues. Written as DNA, the CDR3 is TGCGCCAGCAGCCAAGTGCCAGGGGGGGAGTCACCCCTCCACTTT. This gives the protein CASSQVPGGESPLHF.

A word on this clone: The junction shows a germline mismatch at one end, possibly a read error. The genes are TRBV3-1 (or the pseudogene TRBV3-2) and TRBJ1-2; no firm D call. The germline gives CDR1 LGHDT, CDR2 YNNKEL (reference sequence). This CDR3 comprises 12 residues. The CDR3 DNA follows: TGTGCCAGCAGCCCCCGAGGCGGGGAGAGGGCCTTC. This encodes CASSPRGGERAF.

This chain uses TRBV27 with TRBJ2-1; 9 bases map to TRBD2. The CDR3 sequence is 14 residues long. CDR1 is MNHEY, CDR2 SMNVEV, per germline (reference sequence). V gave up 7 bases and J gave up 3 bases; unmatched junction bases: 4. The CDR3 coding sequence is TGTGCCAGCAAGACTAGCGGCCGCTACAATGAGCAGTTCTTC. This gives the protein CASKTSGRYNEQFF.

This clone was counted only a few times. V is TRBV5-8 and J is TRBJ1-5, with D possibly TRBD1 on 5 matching bases. CDR1 SGHTS and CDR2 YDEGEE come from the germline V gene. V dropped 5 bases and J dropped 6 bases, with 24 bases sitting between them. CDR3 length equals 17 residues. CDR3 sequence: CASRRLKGRTIGQPQHF. DNA of the CDR3: TGTGCCAGCAGGCGATTGAAGGGTCGGACAATTGGTCAGCCCCAGCATTTT.

This chain joins TRBV7-9 and TRBJ2-3; D ambiguous. This CDR3 is built from 14 residues. V was cut by 3 bases and J by 4 bases, with 11 bases left in between. From germline, CDR1 is SEHNR and CDR2 FQNEAQ (reference sequence). CDR3 sequence reads: CASSLGIQADTQYF. The CDR3 region has the DNA TGTGCCAGCAGCTTGGGTATTCAGGCAGATACGCAGTATTTT.

Comment on this clone: Other nucleotide sequences in the sample specify the same CDR3. The chain carries TRBV5-6 and TRBJ2-7; 9 bases are shared with TRBD1. The CDR3 covers 14 residues. Germline values: CDR1 SGHDT, CDR2 YYEEEE. After removal of 3 bases from V and 6 bases from J, the junction contained 7 bases not matched to a gene. CDR3 amino acids: CASSSGDRVSEQYF. CDR3 in DNA: TGTGCCAGCAGCTCAGGGGACAGGGTGAGCGAGCAGTACTTC.